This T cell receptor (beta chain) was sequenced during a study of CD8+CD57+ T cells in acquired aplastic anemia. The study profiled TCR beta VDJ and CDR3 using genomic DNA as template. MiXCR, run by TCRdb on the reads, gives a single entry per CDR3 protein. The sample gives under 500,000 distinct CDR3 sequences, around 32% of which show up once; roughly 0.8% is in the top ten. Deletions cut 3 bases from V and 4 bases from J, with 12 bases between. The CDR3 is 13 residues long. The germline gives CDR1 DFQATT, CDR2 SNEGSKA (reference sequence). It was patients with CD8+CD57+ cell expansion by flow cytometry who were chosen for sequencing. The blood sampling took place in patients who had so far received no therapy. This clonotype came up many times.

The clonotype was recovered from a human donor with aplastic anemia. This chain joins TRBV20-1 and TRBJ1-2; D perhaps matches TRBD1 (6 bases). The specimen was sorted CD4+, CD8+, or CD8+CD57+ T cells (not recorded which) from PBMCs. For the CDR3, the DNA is TGCAGTGCTAGTGGGGGCGAAGTCTATGGCTACACCTTC. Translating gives CSASGGEVYGYTF.